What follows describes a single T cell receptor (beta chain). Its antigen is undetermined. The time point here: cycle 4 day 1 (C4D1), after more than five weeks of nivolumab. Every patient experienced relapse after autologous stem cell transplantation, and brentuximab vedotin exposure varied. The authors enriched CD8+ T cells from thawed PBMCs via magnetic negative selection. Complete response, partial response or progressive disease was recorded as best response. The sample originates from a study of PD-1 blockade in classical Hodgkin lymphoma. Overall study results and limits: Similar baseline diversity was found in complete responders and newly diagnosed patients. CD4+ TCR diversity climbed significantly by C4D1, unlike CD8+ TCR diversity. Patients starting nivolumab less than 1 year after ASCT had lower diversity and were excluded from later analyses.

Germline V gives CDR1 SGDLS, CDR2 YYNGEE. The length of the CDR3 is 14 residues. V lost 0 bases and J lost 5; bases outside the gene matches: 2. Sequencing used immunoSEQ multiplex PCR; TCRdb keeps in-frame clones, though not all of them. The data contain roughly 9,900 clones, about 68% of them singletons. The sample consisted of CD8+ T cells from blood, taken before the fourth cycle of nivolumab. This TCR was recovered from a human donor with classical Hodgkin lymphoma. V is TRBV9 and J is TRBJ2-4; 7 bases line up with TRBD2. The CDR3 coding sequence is TGTGCCAGCAGCGTAGGGGCGGGGGAAAACATTCAGTACTTC. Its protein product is CASSVGAGENIQYF.